These 21 T cell receptor beta chains originate from one sample sequenced in a study of beta chain features in type 1 diabetes. Of the isolated RNA, all was reverse transcribed, and so the sequenced material was expressed TCRB transcripts. Using immunoSEQ multiplex PCR, the repertoire was profiled, and TCRdb retains in-frame clones only, with some absent. The table records hundreds of thousands of clones, around 30% of them present only once. The sequenced sample consisted of naive CD4+ T cells from blood. These receptors were taken from a man between 18 and 29 years old in good health.

This clone was observed a handful of times. The rearrangement uses TRBV29-1 and TRBJ1-2; D may be TRBD1 (6 bases). CDR3 length: 12 amino acids. The germline V and J ends were trimmed by 3 bases and 3 bases, with 8 bases remaining between them. Germline loops: CDR1 SQVTM, CDR2 ANQGSEA. CDR3 sequence (DNA): TGCAGCGTTGATCCAGGGGACTATGGCTACACCTTC. It translates to CSVDPGDYGYTF.

The chain is built from TRBV29-1 and TRBJ2-1; TRBD2 matches at 9 bases. V shed 4 bases and J 5 bases; nucleotides not matched to a gene: 6. There are 14 residues in the CDR3. Germline V lookup: CDR1 SQVTM, CDR2 ANQGSEA. The CDR3 bases are TGCAGCGTTGCTCGGTTAGCGGGAGACAATGAGCAGTTCTTC. Translation gives CSVARLAGDNEQFF.

The J gene is TRBJ2-2, the V gene TRBV10-3; D is ambiguous. Germline assignment: CDR1 ENHRY and CDR2 SYGVKD. Trimming removed 7 bases at V and 1 base at J, with 13 bases between. The CDR3 spans 15 residues. Here the CDR3 DNA reads TGTGCCATCACTCAATCGGACGGGAACACCGGGGAGCTGTTTTTT. It codes for CAITQSDGNTGELFF.

This clone came up a few times. The rearrangement links TRBV7-9 to TRBJ1-1; 11 nucleotides align to TRBD1. CDR1 and CDR2 from the germline V gene are SEHNR and FQNEAQ (reference sequence). Trimming took 3 bases from V and 11 from J; bases not matched to a gene: 5. The CDR3 is 13 residues long. The CDR3 reads CASSFGQGANAFF. The CDR3 DNA reads as TGTGCCAGCAGCTTCGGACAGGGGGCAAATGCTTTCTTT.

The V and J genes are TRBV7-8 and TRBJ2-1; 8 bases align to TRBD2. This CDR3 spans 18 amino acids. V was pared by 3 bases and J by 1 base, with 11 bases of the junction left unmatched. The germline V gene encodes CDR1 SGHVS and CDR2 FQNEAQ. CDR3 protein: CASSFYLSPGGSYNEQFF. The CDR3 coding sequence is TGTGCCAGCAGCTTCTACCTTTCTCCGGGAGGGTCCTACAATGAGCAGTTCTTC.

The table lists this clone with a few counts. The chain couples TRBV4-2 to TRBJ2-3; 14 positions agree with TRBD2. CDR3 length: 16 amino acids. V lost 4 bases to trimming and J lost 14 bases; unmatched junction nucleotides: 14. Germline assignment: CDR1 LGHNA and CDR2 YNFKEQ. CDR3 sequence reads: CASSRGEEGLAGELYF. The CDR3, as DNA: TGTGCCAGCAGCCGAGGGGAGGAGGGACTAGCGGGAGAGCTGTATTTT.

There are a few counts of this clone. The V call is TRBV21-1, the J call TRBJ2-5; TRBD2 is the table's D call and was not checked against the DNA. TRBV21-1 is designated a pseudogene. The CDR3 totals 13 residues. The CDR3 DNA reads as TGTGCCAGCAGCAAAGTAGTACAAGAGACCCAGTACTTC. Protein product: CASSKVVQETQYF.

The CDR3 DNA follows: TGCGCCAGCAGCCAAGATCTCCAGCGACACCGCTACAATGAGCAGTTCTTC. Translated, it gives CASSQDLQRHRYNEQFF. The chain carries TRBV4-3 and TRBJ2-1; no reliable D call. The ends were cut back, 0 bases at V and 3 bases at J, with 15 bases in the middle. Germline V gene lookup returns CDR1 LGHNA and CDR2 YSLEER. The length of the CDR3 is 17 residues.

This clone has a handful of counts. V usage is TRBV4-2 and J usage is TRBJ2-2; D gene unclear. There are 15 residues in the CDR3. The ends were cut back, 0 bases at V and 1 base at J, with 6 bases in the middle. CDR1 is LGHNA, CDR2 YNFKEQ, per germline. The CDR3 DNA is TGTGCCAGCAGCCAAGATGGGCAGAACACCGGGGAGCTGTTTTTT. It encodes CASSQDGQNTGELFF.

The chain recombines TRBV9 with TRBJ2-3, with 7 bases fitting TRBD2. CDR1 and CDR2 (germline): SGDLS, YYNGEE. V lost 4 bases to trimming and J lost 2 bases; unmatched junction nucleotides: 10. The CDR3 consists of 16 residues. The CDR3 region has the DNA TGTGCCAGCAGCCCACGGGGGGATCGTAACACAGATACGCAGTATTTT. Translating gives CASSPRGDRNTDTQYF.

This clone turned up a few times. The J gene is TRBJ2-3, the V gene TRBV30; 8 bases fit TRBD1. Losses at the gene ends were 0 bases for V and 0 bases for J; bases not matched to a gene: 11. The CDR3 has 18 amino acids. Germline V lookup: CDR1 GTSNPN, CDR2 SVGIG (reference sequence). The CDR3 loop is CAWSVKGRQGTSTDTQYF. DNA for the CDR3: TGTGCCTGGAGTGTAAAGGGACGACAGGGGACAAGCACAGATACGCAGTATTTT.

This clone has a handful of counts. V gene TRBV4-2 combines with J gene TRBJ2-1; 7 nucleotides match TRBD2. The CDR3 contains 17 residues. Germline V lookup: CDR1 LGHNA, CDR2 YNFKEQ. Germline trimming cut 1 base from V and 7 bases from J; bases unmatched to any gene: 13. The CDR3 bases are TGTGCCAGCAGCCAAGCTATCGGCGGGAGTACTAGGAATGAGCAGTTCTTC. Its protein product is CASSQAIGGSTRNEQFF.

V gene TRBV9 combines with J gene TRBJ2-7, with D possibly TRBD2 on 6 matching bases. Trimming took 4 bases from V and 6 from J, leaving 17 bases between them. Germline loops: CDR1 SGDLS, CDR2 YYNGEE. This CDR3 spans 14 amino acids. CDR3 protein: CASSPIGGSTEQYF. Written as DNA, the CDR3 is TGTGCCAGCAGCCCCATTGGGGGGAGTACCGAGCAGTACTTC.

The J gene is TRBJ2-5, the V gene TRBV7-9; D may be TRBD2 (5 bases). The germline V and J ends were trimmed by 5 bases and 4 bases, with 14 bases remaining between them. Germline V CDR1 and CDR2: SEHNR, FQNEAQ (reference sequence). There are 14 residues in the CDR3. This chain's CDR3 is CASSLRTQGETQYF. The CDR3 coding sequence is TGTGCCAGCAGCCTCCGGACTCAAGGAGAGACCCAGTACTTC.

Here the CDR3 DNA reads TGCGCCAGCAGCCCGATGATCTCCCAAGGACAGGGTGATGAGCAGTTCTTC. Its translation is CASSPMISQGQGDEQFF. The genes are TRBV4-3 and TRBJ2-1, with 8 bases fitting TRBD1. With 4 bases clipped from V and 8 bases from J, the junction kept 16 bases outside the gene matches. The CDR3 loop spans 17 amino acids. Per germline, CDR1 LGHNA and CDR2 YSLEER.

This clone was found once. The V and J genes are TRBV4-1 and TRBJ2-3; possible D gene TRBD2, 6 bases. V lost 0 bases, J lost 1 base, and 11 bases lay in between. The CDR3 extends over 16 amino acids. Germline CDR1 reads MGHRA; CDR2 reads YSYEKL. The CDR3 is CASSQDRASGTDTQYF. CDR3 bases: TGCGCCAGCAGCCAAGATAGGGCTAGCGGCACAGATACGCAGTATTTT.

J is TRBJ2-7 and V is TRBV27; D possibly corresponds to TRBD2 (5 bases). This CDR3 contains 13 residues. Trimming took off 6 bases at V and 3 bases at J, with 12 bases between the two ends. The germline CDR1 and CDR2 sequences are MNHEY and SMNVEV (reference sequence). For the CDR3, the DNA is TGTGCCAGCAGCCCCCGGGGTTACTACGAGCAGTACTTC. It specifies CASSPRGYYEQYF.

This chain uses TRBV4-2 with TRBJ2-3, with a possible D match to TRBD2 (6 bases). Germline V lookup: CDR1 LGHNA, CDR2 YNFKEQ. Trimming removed 4 bases at V and 0 bases at J, with 11 bases between. This CDR3 is 15 amino acids long. The CDR3 nucleotides are TGTGCCAGCAGCCTGGGAGGCACTAGCACAGATACGCAGTATTTT. Protein product: CASSLGGTSTDTQYF.

This clone came up a few times. The rearrangement joins TRBV10-3 to TRBJ2-5; D is tentatively TRBD1 or TRBD2 (5 bases each). CDR1 is ENHRY, CDR2 SYGVKD, per germline. Trimming cost V 3 bases and J 5 bases, with 19 bases left between them. The CDR3 is 16 amino acids. The CDR3 DNA sequence: TGTGCCATCAGTGACCGGGACCCAGCCGAGTCGGAGACCCAGTACTTC. Its translation: CAISDRDPAESETQYF.

The rearrangement joins TRBV7-2 to TRBJ2-7; 7 nucleotides line up with TRBD1. The germline gives CDR1 SGHTA, CDR2 FQGNSA. CDR3 length: 15 amino acids. The junction had 4 bases not matched to a gene; V was cut back by 1 base and J by 1 base. For the CDR3, the DNA is TGTGCCAGCAGCTTAGGGACAGGCTGGTCCTACGAGCAGTACTTC. Translated: CASSLGTGWSYEQYF.

This clone was observed a few times. The chain uses TRBV28 and TRBJ1-5; D remains unclear. With 7 bases removed from V and 0 bases from J, the gap between germline ends came to 7 bases. This CDR3 region has 13 residues. From germline, CDR1 is MDHEN and CDR2 SYDVKM. CDR3 nucleotide sequence: TGTGCCAGCACCGGGGATAGCAATCAGCCCCAGCATTTT. Encoded protein: CASTGDSNQPQHF.